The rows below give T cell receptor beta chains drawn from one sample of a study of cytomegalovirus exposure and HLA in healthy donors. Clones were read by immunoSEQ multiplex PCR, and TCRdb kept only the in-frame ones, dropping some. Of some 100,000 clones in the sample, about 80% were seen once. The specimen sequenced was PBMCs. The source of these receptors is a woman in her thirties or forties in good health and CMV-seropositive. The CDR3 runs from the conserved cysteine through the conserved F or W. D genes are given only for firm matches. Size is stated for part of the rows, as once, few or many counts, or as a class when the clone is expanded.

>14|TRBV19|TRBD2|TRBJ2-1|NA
CASSIGTGRNEQFF
TGTGCCAGTAGTATAGGGACCGGGAGGAATGAGCAGTTCTTC
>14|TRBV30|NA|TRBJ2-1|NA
CAWSVGRRVNEQFF
TGTGCCTGGAGTGTCGGCAGGCGGGTCAATGAGCAGTTCTTC
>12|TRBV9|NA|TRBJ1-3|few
CASSLQGNTIYF
TGTGCCAGCAGCCTTCAGGGAAACACCATATATTTT
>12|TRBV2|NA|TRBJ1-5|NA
CASSNKNQPQHF
TGTGCCAGCAGTAACAAGAATCAGCCCCAGCATTTT
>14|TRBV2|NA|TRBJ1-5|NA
CASTRRSGSQPQHF
TGTGCCAGCACTAGGAGGAGCGGCAGTCAGCCCCAGCATTTT
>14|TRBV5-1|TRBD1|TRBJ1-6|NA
CASSSGTGRSPLHF
TGCGCCAGCAGCTCGGGGACAGGGAGGTCACCCCTCCACTTT
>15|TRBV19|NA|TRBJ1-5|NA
CASSIRREGNQPQHF
TGTGCCAGTAGTATCCGGCGGGAGGGCAATCAGCCCCAGCATTTT
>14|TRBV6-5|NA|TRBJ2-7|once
CASSYSTASYEQYF
TGTGCCAGCAGTTACTCGACAGCTTCCTACGAGCAGTACTTC
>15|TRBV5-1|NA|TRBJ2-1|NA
CASSLEEGSYNEQFF
TGCGCCAGCAGCTTGGAAGAGGGCTCCTACAATGAGCAGTTCTTC
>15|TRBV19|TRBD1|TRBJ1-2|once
CASKPGQSLNYGYTF
TGTGCCAGTAAACCGGGACAGTCACTGAACTATGGCTACACCTTC
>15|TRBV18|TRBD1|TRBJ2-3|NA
CASSATGQEADTQYF
TGTGCCAGCTCGGCCACGGGACAGGAGGCAGATACGCAGTATTTT
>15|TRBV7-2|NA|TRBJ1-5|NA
CASSLVVNSGQPQHF
TGTGCCAGCAGCTTAGTAGTTAACTCGGGACAGCCCCAGCATTTT
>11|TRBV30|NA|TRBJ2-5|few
CAWSAPETQYF
TGTGCCTGGAGTGCCCCTGAGACCCAGTACTTC
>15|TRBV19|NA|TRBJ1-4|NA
CASTQSPVSWEKLFF
TGTGCCAGTACTCAAAGCCCCGTAAGTTGGGAAAAACTGTTTTTT
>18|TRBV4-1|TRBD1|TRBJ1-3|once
CASSHSIATGRTGNTIYF
TGCGCCAGCAGCCACTCGATTGCGACAGGGAGGACTGGAAACACCATATATTTT
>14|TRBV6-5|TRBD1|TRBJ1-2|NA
CASRSGTGRSGYTF
TGTGCCAGCAGGTCCGGGACAGGAAGGTCTGGCTACACCTTC
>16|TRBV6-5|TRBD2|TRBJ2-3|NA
CASSYPRAGCTDTQYF
TGTGCCAGCAGTTACCCCAGAGCGGGGTGCACAGATACGCAGTATTTT
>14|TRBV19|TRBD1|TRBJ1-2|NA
CASSRQGSGYGYTF
TGTGCCAGTAGTCGACAGGGTTCGGGCTATGGCTACACCTTC
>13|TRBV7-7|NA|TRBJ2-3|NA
CASSLAERDTQYF
TGTGCTAGCAGCTTAGCAGAACGGGATACGCAGTATTTT
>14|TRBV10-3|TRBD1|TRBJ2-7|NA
CAISPGQSSYEQYF
TGTGCCATCAGCCCGGGACAGAGCTCCTACGAGCAGTACTTC
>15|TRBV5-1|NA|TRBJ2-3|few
CASSLRAGSTDTQYF
TGCGCCAGCAGCTTGAGGGCGGGGAGCACAGATACGCAGTATTTT
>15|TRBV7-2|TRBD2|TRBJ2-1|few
CASSSTSGGGNEQFF
TGTGCCAGCAGCTCCACTAGCGGGGGAGGAAATGAGCAGTTCTTC
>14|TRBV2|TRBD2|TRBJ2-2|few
CASSPGGMAGELFF
TGTGCCAGCAGCCCGGGGGGGATGGCCGGGGAGCTGTTTTTT
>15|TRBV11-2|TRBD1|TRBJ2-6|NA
CASGQGASGANVLTF
TGTGCCAGCGGACAGGGGGCGTCGGGGGCCAACGTCCTGACTTTC
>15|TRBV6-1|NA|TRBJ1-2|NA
CASSERFGTSYGYTF
TGTGCCAGCAGTGAAAGGTTCGGGACATCCTATGGCTACACCTTC